The text below deals with one T cell receptor beta chain. Its target is unknown. These data are taken from a study of shared clonotypes between healthy human individuals. Study-level information: There were three CD4 naive, three CD4 memory, two CD8 naive and one CD8 memory plates per donor.

Trimming took 4 bases from V and 2 from J; bases not matched to a gene: 6. There are 15 residues in the CDR3. From germline, CDR1 is LNHDA and CDR2 SQIVND (reference sequence). Whole-study results and caveats: The naive CD4 repertoires of several donors were compared, and about 5% of clonotypes were shared. Naive subsets tended to show greater estimated richness than memory subsets. Represented diversity (both genetic and exposure-history) was limited by the small number of donors.

The method was immunoSEQ multiplex PCR; TCRdb's version includes in-frame clones alone and lacks a portion of them. This sample yields approximately 320,000 clones, of which over 75% are seen a single time; around 15% belongs to the top ten. The sequenced sample was memory CD8+ T cells sorted from blood. Stated subset: CD45RO+ cells pooled with CCR7-negative TemRA cells. The chain recombines TRBV19 with TRBJ2-7; 9 bases are a match to TRBD1. This TCR was sampled from a young man in good health. CDR3 amino acids: CASSTSTGGTYEQYF. For the CDR3, the DNA is TGTGCCAGTAGTACCTCGACAGGGGGGACCTACGAGCAGTACTTC.